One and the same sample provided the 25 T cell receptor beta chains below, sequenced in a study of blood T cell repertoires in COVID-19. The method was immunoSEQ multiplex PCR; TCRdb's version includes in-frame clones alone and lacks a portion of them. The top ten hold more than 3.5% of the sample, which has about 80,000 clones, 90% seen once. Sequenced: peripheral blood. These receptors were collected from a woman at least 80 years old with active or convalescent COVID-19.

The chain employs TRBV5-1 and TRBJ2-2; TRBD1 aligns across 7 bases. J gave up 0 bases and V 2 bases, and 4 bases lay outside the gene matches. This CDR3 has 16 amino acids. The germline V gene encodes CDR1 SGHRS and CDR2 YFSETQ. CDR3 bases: TGCGCCAGCAGCTTTGACAGGGACGCGAACACCGGGGAGCTGTTTTTT. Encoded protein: CASSFDRDANTGELFF.

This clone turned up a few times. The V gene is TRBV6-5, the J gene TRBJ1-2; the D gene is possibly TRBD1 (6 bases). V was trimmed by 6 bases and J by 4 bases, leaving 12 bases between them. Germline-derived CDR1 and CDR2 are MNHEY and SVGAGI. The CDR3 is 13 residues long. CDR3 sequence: CASRDSRIYGYTF. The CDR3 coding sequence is TGTGCCAGCAGGGACAGCCGAATCTATGGCTACACCTTC.

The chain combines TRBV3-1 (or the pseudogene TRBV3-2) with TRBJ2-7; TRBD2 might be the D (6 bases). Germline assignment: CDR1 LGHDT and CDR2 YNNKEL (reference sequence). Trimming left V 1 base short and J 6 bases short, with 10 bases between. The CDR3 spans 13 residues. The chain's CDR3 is CASSQGGVSEQYF. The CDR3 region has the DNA TGTGCCAGCAGCCAAGGGGGGGTAAGCGAGCAGTACTTC.

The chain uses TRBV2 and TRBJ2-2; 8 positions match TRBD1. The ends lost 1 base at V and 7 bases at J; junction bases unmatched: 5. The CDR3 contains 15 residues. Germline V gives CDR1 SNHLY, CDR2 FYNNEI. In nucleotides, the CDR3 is TGTGCCAGCAGTGAAGTAGGACAGGGAAACGGGGAGCTGTTTTTT. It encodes CASSEVGQGNGELFF.

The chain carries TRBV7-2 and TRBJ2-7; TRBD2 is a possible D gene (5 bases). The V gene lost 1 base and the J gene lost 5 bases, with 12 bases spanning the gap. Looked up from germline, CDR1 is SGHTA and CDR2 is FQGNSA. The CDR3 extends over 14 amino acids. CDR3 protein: CASSLVVGDHEQYF. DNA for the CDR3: TGTGCCAGCAGCTTAGTGGTGGGAGACCACGAGCAGTACTTC.

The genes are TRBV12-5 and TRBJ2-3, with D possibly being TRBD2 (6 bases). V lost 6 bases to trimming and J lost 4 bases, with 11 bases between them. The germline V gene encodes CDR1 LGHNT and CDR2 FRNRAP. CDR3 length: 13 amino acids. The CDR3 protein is CASGHGRADTQYF. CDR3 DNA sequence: TGTGCTAGTGGCCACGGGAGAGCAGATACGCAGTATTTT.

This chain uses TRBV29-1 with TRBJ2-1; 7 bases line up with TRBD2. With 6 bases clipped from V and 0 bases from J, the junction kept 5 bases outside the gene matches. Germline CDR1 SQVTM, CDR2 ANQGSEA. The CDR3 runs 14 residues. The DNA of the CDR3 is TGCAGCGTGGGAACTAGCGACTCCTACAATGAGCAGTTCTTC. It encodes CSVGTSDSYNEQFF.

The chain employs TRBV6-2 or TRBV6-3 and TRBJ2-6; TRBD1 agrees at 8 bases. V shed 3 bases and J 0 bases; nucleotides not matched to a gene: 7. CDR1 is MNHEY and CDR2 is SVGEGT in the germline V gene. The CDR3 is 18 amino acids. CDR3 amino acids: CASSYHGRGHSGANVLTF. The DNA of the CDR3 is TGTGCCAGCAGTTATCACGGCAGGGGGCACTCTGGGGCCAACGTCCTGACTTTC.

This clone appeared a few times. The CDR3 coding sequence is TGTGCCAGCAGTCAACAGGGCATGAACACTGAAGCTTTCTTT. Residues: CASSQQGMNTEAFF. V gene TRBV2 combines with J gene TRBJ1-1; D possibly corresponds to TRBD1 (6 bases). This CDR3 is built from 14 residues. V was pared by 5 bases and J by 0 bases, with 10 bases between. Germline CDR1 reads SNHLY; CDR2 reads FYNNEI.

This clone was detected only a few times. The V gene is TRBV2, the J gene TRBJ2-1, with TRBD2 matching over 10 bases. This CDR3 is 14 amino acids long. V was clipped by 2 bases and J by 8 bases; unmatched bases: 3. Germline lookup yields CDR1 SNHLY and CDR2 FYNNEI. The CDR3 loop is CASSELAGVYEQFF. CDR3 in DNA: TGTGCCAGCAGTGAACTAGCGGGAGTCTATGAGCAGTTCTTC. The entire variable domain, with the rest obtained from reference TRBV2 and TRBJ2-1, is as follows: EPEVTQTPSHQVTQMGQEVILRCVPISNHLYFYWYRQILGQKVEFLVSFYNNEISEKSEIFDDQFSVERPDGSNFTLKIRSTKLEDSAMYFCASSELAGVYEQFFGPGTRLTVL.

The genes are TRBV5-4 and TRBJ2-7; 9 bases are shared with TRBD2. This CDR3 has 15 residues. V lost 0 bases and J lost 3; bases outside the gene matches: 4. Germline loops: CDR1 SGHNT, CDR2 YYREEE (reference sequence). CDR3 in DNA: TGTGCCAGCAGCTTGGAGGCTAGCGGGATCTACGAGCAGTACTTC. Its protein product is CASSLEASGIYEQYF.

The CDR3 loop is CASSHLSGDTSTDTQYF. CDR3 DNA: TGTGCCAGCAGCCACCTTAGCGGGGACACCTCCACAGATACGCAGTATTTT. The chain combines TRBV14 with TRBJ2-3, with TRBD2 matching 8 bases. V dropped 3 bases and J dropped 2; count of bases not matched to a gene: 10. CDR3 length: 17 amino acids. Germline V gene lookup returns CDR1 SGHDN and CDR2 FVKESK.

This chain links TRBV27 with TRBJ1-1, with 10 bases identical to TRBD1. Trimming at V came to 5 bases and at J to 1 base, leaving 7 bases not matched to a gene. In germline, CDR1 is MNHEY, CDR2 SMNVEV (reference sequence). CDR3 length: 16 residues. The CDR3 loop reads CASSPKGTGANTEAFF. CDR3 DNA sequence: TGTGCCAGCAGTCCGAAAGGGACAGGGGCGAACACTGAAGCTTTCTTT.

CDR3 loop: CASSLSLGGSGVAGLYEQYF. For the CDR3, the DNA is TGTGCCAGCAGCCTTTCCTTGGGGGGATCGGGGGTAGCGGGACTCTACGAGCAGTACTTC. V usage is TRBV14 and J usage is TRBJ2-7, with 8 bases aligning to TRBD2. The CDR3 spans 20 residues. Per germline, CDR1 SGHDN and CDR2 FVKESK. The junction had 23 bases not matched to a gene; V was cut back by 4 bases and J by 3 bases.

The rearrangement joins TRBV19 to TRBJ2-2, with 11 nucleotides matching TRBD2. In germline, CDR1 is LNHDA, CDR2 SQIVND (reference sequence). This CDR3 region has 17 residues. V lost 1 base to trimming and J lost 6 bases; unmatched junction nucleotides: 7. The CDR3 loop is CASSIVGGLAGSGELFF. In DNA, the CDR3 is TGTGCCAGTAGTATAGTCGGAGGACTAGCGGGTTCCGGGGAGCTGTTTTTT.

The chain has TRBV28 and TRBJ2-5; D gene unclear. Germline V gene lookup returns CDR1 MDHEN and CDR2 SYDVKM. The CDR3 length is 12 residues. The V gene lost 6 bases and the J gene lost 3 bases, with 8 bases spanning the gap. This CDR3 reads CASSQSKETQYF. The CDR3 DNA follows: TGTGCCAGCAGCCAAAGCAAAGAGACCCAGTACTTC.

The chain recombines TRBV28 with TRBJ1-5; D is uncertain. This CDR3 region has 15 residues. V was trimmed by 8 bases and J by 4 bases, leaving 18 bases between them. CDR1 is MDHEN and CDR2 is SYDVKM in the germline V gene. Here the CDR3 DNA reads TGTGCCAGCTTCGGGGTGAGAGGAGGTAATCAGCCCCAGCATTTT. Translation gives CASFGVRGGNQPQHF.

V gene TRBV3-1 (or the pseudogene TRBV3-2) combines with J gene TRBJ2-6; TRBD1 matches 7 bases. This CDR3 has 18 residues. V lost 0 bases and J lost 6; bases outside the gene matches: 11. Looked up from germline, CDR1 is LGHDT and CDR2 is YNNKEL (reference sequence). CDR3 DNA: TGTGCCAGCAGCCAAGACACAGGGGCGTCTACAGTGGCCAACGTCCTGACTTTC. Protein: CASSQDTGASTVANVLTF.

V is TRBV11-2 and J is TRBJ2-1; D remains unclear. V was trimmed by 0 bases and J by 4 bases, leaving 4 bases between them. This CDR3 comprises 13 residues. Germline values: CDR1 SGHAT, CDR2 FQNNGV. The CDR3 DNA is TGTGCCAGCAGCTTAGACAGGTACAATGAGCAGTTCTTC. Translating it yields CASSLDRYNEQFF.

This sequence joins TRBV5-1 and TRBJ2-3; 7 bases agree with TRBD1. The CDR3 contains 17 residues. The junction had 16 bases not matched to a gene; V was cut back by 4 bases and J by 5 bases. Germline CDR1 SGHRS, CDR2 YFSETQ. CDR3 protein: CASSTLPWGQGEDTQYF. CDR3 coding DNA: TGCGCCAGCAGCACCCTACCATGGGGGCAGGGGGAAGATACGCAGTATTTT.

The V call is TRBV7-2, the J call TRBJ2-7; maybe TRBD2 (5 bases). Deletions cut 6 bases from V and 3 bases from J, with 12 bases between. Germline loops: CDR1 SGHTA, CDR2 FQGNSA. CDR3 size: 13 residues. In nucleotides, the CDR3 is TGTGCCAGCAGTTTGAGGGTACTCTACGAGCAGTACTTC. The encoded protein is CASSLRVLYEQYF.

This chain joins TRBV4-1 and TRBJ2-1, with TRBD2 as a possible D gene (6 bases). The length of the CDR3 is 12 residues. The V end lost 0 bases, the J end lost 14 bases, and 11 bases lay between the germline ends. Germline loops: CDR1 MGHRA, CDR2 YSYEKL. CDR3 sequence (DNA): TGCGCCAGCAGCCAAGATCGGAGGGATAAGTTCTTC. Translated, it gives CASSQDRRDKFF.

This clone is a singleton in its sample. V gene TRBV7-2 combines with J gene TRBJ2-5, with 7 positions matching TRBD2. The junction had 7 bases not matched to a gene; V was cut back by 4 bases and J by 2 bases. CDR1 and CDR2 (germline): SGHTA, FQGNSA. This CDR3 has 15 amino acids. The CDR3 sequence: CASSSAGRGQETQYF. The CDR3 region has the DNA TGTGCCAGCAGCTCCGCGGGGCGGGGGCAAGAGACCCAGTACTTC.

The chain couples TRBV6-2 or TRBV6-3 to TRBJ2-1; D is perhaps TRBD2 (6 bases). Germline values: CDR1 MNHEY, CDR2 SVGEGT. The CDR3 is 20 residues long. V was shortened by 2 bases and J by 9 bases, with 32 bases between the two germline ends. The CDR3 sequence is CASSYDEIWLRGTSLSEQFF. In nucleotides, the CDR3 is TGTGCCAGCAGTTACGATGAGATTTGGCTTCGGGGGACTTCTCTCAGTGAGCAGTTCTTC.

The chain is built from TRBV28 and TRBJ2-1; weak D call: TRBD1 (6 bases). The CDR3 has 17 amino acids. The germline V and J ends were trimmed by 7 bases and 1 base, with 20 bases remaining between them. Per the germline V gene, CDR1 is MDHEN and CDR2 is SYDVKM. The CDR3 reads CASKKGIRQVSYNEQFF. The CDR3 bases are TGTGCCAGCAAAAAGGGGATTAGACAGGTGTCCTACAATGAGCAGTTCTTC.